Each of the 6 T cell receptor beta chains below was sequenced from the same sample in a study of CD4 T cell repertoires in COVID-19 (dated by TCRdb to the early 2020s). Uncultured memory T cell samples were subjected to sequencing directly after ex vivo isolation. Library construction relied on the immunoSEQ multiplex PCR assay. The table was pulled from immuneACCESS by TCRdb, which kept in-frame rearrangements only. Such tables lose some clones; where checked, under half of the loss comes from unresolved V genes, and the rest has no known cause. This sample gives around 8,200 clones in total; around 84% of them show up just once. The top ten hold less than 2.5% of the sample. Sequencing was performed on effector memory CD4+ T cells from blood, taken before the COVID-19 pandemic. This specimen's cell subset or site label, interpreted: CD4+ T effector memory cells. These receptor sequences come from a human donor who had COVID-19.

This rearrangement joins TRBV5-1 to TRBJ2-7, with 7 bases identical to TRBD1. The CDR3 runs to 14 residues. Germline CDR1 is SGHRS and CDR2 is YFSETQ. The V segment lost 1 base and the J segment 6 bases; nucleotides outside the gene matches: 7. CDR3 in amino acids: CASSLWDSEGEQYF. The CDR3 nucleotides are TGCGCCAGCAGCTTGTGGGACAGTGAGGGCGAGCAGTACTTC.

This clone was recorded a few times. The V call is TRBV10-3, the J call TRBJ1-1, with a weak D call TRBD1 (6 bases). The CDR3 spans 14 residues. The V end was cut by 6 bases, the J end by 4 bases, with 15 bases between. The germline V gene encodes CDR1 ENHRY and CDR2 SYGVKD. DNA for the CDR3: TGTGCCATCAGGGGAGAACAGGGATTCACTGAAGCTTTCTTT. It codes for CAIRGEQGFTEAFF.

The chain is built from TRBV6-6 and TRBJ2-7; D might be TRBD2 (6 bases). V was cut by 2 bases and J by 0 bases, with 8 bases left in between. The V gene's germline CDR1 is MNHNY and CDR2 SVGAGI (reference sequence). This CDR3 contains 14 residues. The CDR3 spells CASSYGDSSYEQYF. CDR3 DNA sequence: TGTGCCAGCAGTTACGGGGACTCCTCCTACGAGCAGTACTTC.

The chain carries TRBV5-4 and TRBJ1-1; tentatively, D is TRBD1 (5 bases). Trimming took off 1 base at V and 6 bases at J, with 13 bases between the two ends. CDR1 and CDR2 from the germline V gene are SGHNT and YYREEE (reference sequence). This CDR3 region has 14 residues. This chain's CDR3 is CASSLKQESAEAFF. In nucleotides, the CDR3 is TGTGCCAGCAGCTTGAAACAGGAAAGCGCTGAAGCTTTCTTT.

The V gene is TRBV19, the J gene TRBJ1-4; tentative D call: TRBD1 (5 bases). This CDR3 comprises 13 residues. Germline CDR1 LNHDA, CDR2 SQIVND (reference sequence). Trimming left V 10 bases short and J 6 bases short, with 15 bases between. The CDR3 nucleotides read TGTGCCACCCAAGACAGATCGGATGAAAAACTGTTTTTT. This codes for CATQDRSDEKLFF.

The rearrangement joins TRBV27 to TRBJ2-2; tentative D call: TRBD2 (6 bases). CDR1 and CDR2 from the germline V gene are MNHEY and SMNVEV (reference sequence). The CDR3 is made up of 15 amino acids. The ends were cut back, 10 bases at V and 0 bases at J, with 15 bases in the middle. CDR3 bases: TGTGCCACCAAAGGAGGGGAAGCGAACACCGGGGAGCTGTTTTTT. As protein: CATKGGEANTGELFF.